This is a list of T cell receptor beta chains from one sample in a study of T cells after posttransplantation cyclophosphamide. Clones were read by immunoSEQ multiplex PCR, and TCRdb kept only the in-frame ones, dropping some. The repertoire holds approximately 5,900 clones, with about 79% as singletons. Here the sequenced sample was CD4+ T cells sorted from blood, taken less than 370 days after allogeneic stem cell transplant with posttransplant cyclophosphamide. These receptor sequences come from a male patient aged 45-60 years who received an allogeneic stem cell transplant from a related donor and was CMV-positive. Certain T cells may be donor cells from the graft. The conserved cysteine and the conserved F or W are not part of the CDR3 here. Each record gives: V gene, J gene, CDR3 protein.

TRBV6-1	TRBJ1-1	ASSPGQLGSEAF
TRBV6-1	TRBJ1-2	ASSVHVEVSYGYT
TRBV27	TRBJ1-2	ASWGQSNYGYT
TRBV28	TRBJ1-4	ASSSYGSPANEKLF
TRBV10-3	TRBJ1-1	AIKSGQGWFTEAF
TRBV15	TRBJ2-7	ATSRTGTGGYEQY
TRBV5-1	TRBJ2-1	ASSLGDRGRWDEQF
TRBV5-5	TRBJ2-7	ASSLWSAYEQY
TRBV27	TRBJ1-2	ASSFLTLTGKTSNYGYT
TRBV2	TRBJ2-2	ASSDRLAGGAGELF
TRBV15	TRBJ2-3	ATSQLVDRGTDTQY
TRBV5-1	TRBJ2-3	ASSLAVPGDTQY
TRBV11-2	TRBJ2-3	ASRSLAGTSTDTQY
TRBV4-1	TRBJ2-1	ASSQANLVSFNEQF
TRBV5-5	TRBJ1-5	ASSLRTDYSNQPQH
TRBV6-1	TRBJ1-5	ASSDEWTASHQPQH
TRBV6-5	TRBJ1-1	ASSPGQGSTEAF
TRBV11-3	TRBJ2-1	ASSSTLAGGSNEQF
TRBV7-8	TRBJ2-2	ASRELAGVNTGELF
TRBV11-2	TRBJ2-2	ASSLQGGTGELF
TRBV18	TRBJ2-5	ASSPRQQETQY
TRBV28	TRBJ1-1	ASSLAGREAF
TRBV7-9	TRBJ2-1	ASSLGLWGRGDNEQF
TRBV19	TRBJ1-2	ASSPQQGNYGYT
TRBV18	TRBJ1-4	ASSGVATNEKLF
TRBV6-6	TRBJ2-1	ASRKIAGGLDEQF
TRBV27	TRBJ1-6	ASSFPGQGTSPLH
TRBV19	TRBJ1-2	ASRGGSLDYGYT
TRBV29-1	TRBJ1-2	SVGYGSGLGGGYGYT
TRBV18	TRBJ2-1	ASSPPVSMTSWEYNEQF
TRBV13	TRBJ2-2	ASSPRSDRGSTGELF
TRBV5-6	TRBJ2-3	ASSLQSDSYTDTQY
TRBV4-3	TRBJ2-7	ASSQEVRLYEQY
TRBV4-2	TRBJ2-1	ASSHTSGREGEQF
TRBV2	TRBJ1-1	ASSDSNTEAF
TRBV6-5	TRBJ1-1	ASSEQQGTEAF
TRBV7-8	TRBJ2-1	ASSLEQGAYNEQF
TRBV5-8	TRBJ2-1	ASSLRLGTSRDNEQF
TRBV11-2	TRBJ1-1	ASSLAGQLNTEAF
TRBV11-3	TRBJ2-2	ASSSSGIGVAESPGELF